A selection of T cell receptor beta chains follows, all from one sample in a study of blood T cell repertoires in COVID-19. Clones were read by immunoSEQ multiplex PCR, and TCRdb kept only the in-frame ones, dropping some. The data show around 180,000 clones, around 80% seen once. Sequencing input: PBMCs or T cells enriched from blood (not recorded which). The receptors come from a man aged 45-65 years who had recovered from COVID-19. Each CDR3 is given with its conserved first and last residue. A D gene is named only where the DNA matches it firmly. Some rows mark clone size as missing; the rest say once, few, many or name a class of expanded clone.

abundance: .
d_gene: TRBD1
j_gene: TRBJ1-1
v_gene: TRBV15
CDR3nt: TGTGCCACCAGTTGGGGACAGACTAACACTGAAGCTTTCTTT
CDR3aa: CATSWGQTNTEAFF

abundance: .
d_gene: .
j_gene: TRBJ1-5
v_gene: TRBV19
CDR3nt: TGTGCCAGTAGTATACCAGGGGTATGGGATCAGCCCCAGCATTTT
CDR3aa: CASSIPGVWDQPQHF

abundance: .
d_gene: .
j_gene: TRBJ2-1
v_gene: TRBV4-2
CDR3nt: TGTGCCAGCAGCCAAACCGCGGGGCAGGGGGTCCACAATGAGCAGTTCTTC
CDR3aa: CASSQTAGQGVHNEQFF

abundance: .
d_gene: TRBD2
j_gene: TRBJ2-5
v_gene: TRBV6-5
CDR3nt: TGTGCCAGCAGTTATATGGGAGGGCGGGTGCAGACCCAGTACTTC
CDR3aa: CASSYMGGRVQTQYF

abundance: .
d_gene: .
j_gene: TRBJ2-3
v_gene: TRBV3-1/TRBV3-2
CDR3nt: TGTGCCAGCAGCCAATTTCCTAGCGAAGATACGCAGTATTTT
CDR3aa: CASSQFPSEDTQYF

abundance: .
d_gene: .
j_gene: TRBJ2-1
v_gene: TRBV29-1
CDR3nt: TGCAGCGTCCCAGGGGTGGGGGGGCCCTGGTATGAGCAGTTCTTC
CDR3aa: CSVPGVGGPWYEQFF

abundance: .
d_gene: .
j_gene: TRBJ2-3
v_gene: TRBV3-1/TRBV3-2
CDR3nt: TGTGCCAGCAGCTGGGACAACACAGATACGCAGTATTTT
CDR3aa: CASSWDNTDTQYF

abundance: once
d_gene: .
j_gene: TRBJ2-4
v_gene: TRBV18
CDR3nt: TGTGCCAGCCGAATTGGACAGCACGCGGACATTCAGTACTTC
CDR3aa: CASRIGQHADIQYF

abundance: .
d_gene: .
j_gene: TRBJ1-1
v_gene: TRBV9
CDR3nt: TGTGCCAGCAACGGGGGAGGGAACACTGAAGCTTTCTTT
CDR3aa: CASNGGGNTEAFF

abundance: .
d_gene: TRBD1
j_gene: TRBJ1-2
v_gene: TRBV27
CDR3nt: TGTGCCAGCAGTCCGACAGGGAGAGGGAACTATGGCTACACCTTC
CDR3aa: CASSPTGRGNYGYTF

abundance: .
d_gene: .
j_gene: TRBJ1-1
v_gene: TRBV5-6
CDR3nt: TGTGCCAGCAGCCCCCCAGGGATATTGGGCACTGAAGCTTTCTTT
CDR3aa: CASSPPGILGTEAFF

abundance: .
d_gene: .
j_gene: TRBJ1-4
v_gene: TRBV7-2
CDR3nt: TGTGCCAGCAGCTTACAGTCAGGGCTTGAAAAACTGTTTTTT
CDR3aa: CASSLQSGLEKLFF

abundance: .
d_gene: .
j_gene: TRBJ2-5
v_gene: TRBV5-1
CDR3nt: TGCGCCAGCAGCTTGGAGGGGGCGGCGGGGAGAGAGACCCAGTACTTC
CDR3aa: CASSLEGAAGRETQYF

abundance: .
d_gene: TRBD2
j_gene: TRBJ2-5
v_gene: TRBV14
CDR3nt: TGTGCCAGCAGCCAAGTACAGCGGGGTCTCCTTCAAGAGACCCAGTACTTC
CDR3aa: CASSQVQRGLLQETQYF

abundance: .
d_gene: .
j_gene: TRBJ1-6
v_gene: TRBV7-2
CDR3nt: TGTGCCAGCAGCTTAGGGGGCCGTCATAATTCACCCCTCCACTTT
CDR3aa: CASSLGGRHNSPLHF

abundance: once
d_gene: .
j_gene: TRBJ2-5
v_gene: TRBV7-6
CDR3nt: TGTGCCAGCAGCCCGGCAGGGAAGACCCAGTACTTC
CDR3aa: CASSPAGKTQYF

abundance: .
d_gene: TRBD1
j_gene: TRBJ2-3
v_gene: TRBV6-2/TRBV6-3
CDR3nt: TGTGCCAGCAGTGACAGGGGGCACACAGATACGCAGTATTTT
CDR3aa: CASSDRGHTDTQYF

abundance: .
d_gene: .
j_gene: TRBJ1-2
v_gene: TRBV25-1
CDR3nt: TGTGCCAGCAGCCGGGACTATGGCTACACCTTC
CDR3aa: CASSRDYGYTF

abundance: once
d_gene: .
j_gene: TRBJ1-2
v_gene: TRBV7-9
CDR3nt: TGTGCCAGCAGCGCCCAAGCCGCCGGGGACACCTTC
CDR3aa: CASSAQAAGDTF

abundance: .
d_gene: TRBD2
j_gene: TRBJ2-3
v_gene: TRBV27
CDR3nt: TGTGCCAGCAGTTTAAGCGGGGGGTTCCAAGATACGCAGTATTTT
CDR3aa: CASSLSGGFQDTQYF

abundance: .
d_gene: .
j_gene: TRBJ2-6
v_gene: TRBV7-9
CDR3nt: TGTGCCAGCAGCTTATATTTTCGGAGGTGGAGCTCTGGGGCCAACGTCCTGACTTTC
CDR3aa: CASSLYFRRWSSGANVLTF

abundance: few
d_gene: TRBD2
j_gene: TRBJ2-3
v_gene: TRBV6-4
CDR3nt: TGTGCCAGCAGTGACGGGACTAGCGGCACAGATACGCAGTATTTT
CDR3aa: CASSDGTSGTDTQYF

abundance: .
d_gene: .
j_gene: TRBJ1-1
v_gene: TRBV7-3
CDR3nt: TGTGCCAGCAGCCCGGGACACTCGAACACTGAAGCTTTCTTT
CDR3aa: CASSPGHSNTEAFF

abundance: .
d_gene: TRBD1
j_gene: TRBJ1-2
v_gene: TRBV5-1
CDR3nt: TGCGCCAGCAGCTCAGGCTGGGACAGCTTGTATGGCTACACCTTC
CDR3aa: CASSSGWDSLYGYTF

abundance: .
d_gene: TRBD1
j_gene: TRBJ1-2
v_gene: TRBV4-1
CDR3nt: TGCGCCAGCAGCCACACAAGTTTTGGGACAGGGGGATATGGCTACACCTTC
CDR3aa: CASSHTSFGTGGYGYTF

abundance: once
d_gene: TRBD1
j_gene: TRBJ2-1
v_gene: TRBV5-1
CDR3nt: TGCGCCAGCAGCTCGCCGGGACAGGGTATCGATGAGCAGTTCTTC
CDR3aa: CASSSPGQGIDEQFF

abundance: .
d_gene: TRBD1
j_gene: TRBJ2-2
v_gene: TRBV29-1
CDR3nt: TGCAGCGTGGGACAGGGGATGAGCGCGGAGCTGTTTTTT
CDR3aa: CSVGQGMSAELFF

abundance: .
d_gene: .
j_gene: TRBJ2-2
v_gene: TRBV18
CDR3nt: TGTGCCAGCTCAGTGGGGCAGGCATCAACCGGGGAGCTGTTTTTT
CDR3aa: CASSVGQASTGELFF

abundance: .
d_gene: .
j_gene: TRBJ1-5
v_gene: TRBV19
CDR3nt: TGTGCCAGCCGCCCGGACAGAGGCCGGAATCAGCCCCAGCATTTT
CDR3aa: CASRPDRGRNQPQHF

abundance: .
d_gene: .
j_gene: TRBJ2-5
v_gene: TRBV20-1
CDR3nt: TGCAGTGCTAATACAGGGGAGACCCAGTACTTC
CDR3aa: CSANTGETQYF

abundance: many
d_gene: TRBD1
j_gene: TRBJ2-1
v_gene: TRBV14
CDR3nt: TGTGCCAGCAGCCCACGGACAGGGGGCTACAATGAGCAGTTCTTC
CDR3aa: CASSPRTGGYNEQFF

abundance: .
d_gene: .
j_gene: TRBJ1-1
v_gene: TRBV27
CDR3nt: TGTGCCAGCAGTTTGGGACTGCCCCTCACTGAAGCTTTCTTT
CDR3aa: CASSLGLPLTEAFF

abundance: few
d_gene: TRBD1
j_gene: TRBJ1-2
v_gene: TRBV7-2
CDR3nt: TGTGCCAGCAGCTTAACACCAGGGGGCAAAGGGAGCTACACCTTC
CDR3aa: CASSLTPGGKGSYTF

abundance: .
d_gene: .
j_gene: TRBJ2-1
v_gene: TRBV5-4
CDR3nt: TGTGCCAGCAGCTTGGGGGGCCGGACCAGCTCCTACAATGAGCAGTTCTTC
CDR3aa: CASSLGGRTSSYNEQFF

abundance: .
d_gene: TRBD2
j_gene: TRBJ2-5
v_gene: TRBV3-1/TRBV3-2
CDR3nt: TGTGCCAGCAGCCCCGGGGGGGGAGAGACCCAGTACTTC
CDR3aa: CASSPGGGETQYF

abundance: .
d_gene: .
j_gene: TRBJ1-5
v_gene: TRBV6-5
CDR3nt: TGTGCCAGCACCCCGGGGGATTATCAGCCCCAGCATTTT
CDR3aa: CASTPGDYQPQHF

abundance: .
d_gene: .
j_gene: TRBJ1-2
v_gene: TRBV18
CDR3nt: TGTGCCAGCTCACCAGACAGTAACTATGGCTACACCTTC
CDR3aa: CASSPDSNYGYTF

abundance: .
d_gene: TRBD1
j_gene: TRBJ1-2
v_gene: TRBV6-5
CDR3nt: TGTGCCAGCAGGCTCCCGGACAGGATCTATGGCTACACCTTC
CDR3aa: CASRLPDRIYGYTF

abundance: .
d_gene: .
j_gene: TRBJ1-1
v_gene: TRBV7-3
CDR3nt: TGTGCCAGCAGCCCTATCGGAAAGGGGAGGGAGAACACTGAAGCTTTCTTT
CDR3aa: CASSPIGKGRENTEAFF

abundance: .
d_gene: .
j_gene: TRBJ2-6
v_gene: TRBV29-1
CDR3nt: TGCAGCGTTGTGCTAGCAAAACTGTCGGGGGCCAACGTCCTGACTTTC
CDR3aa: CSVVLAKLSGANVLTF

abundance: .
d_gene: .
j_gene: TRBJ2-7
v_gene: TRBV12-3/TRBV12-4
CDR3nt: TGTGCCAGCAGTCAGACGCGGTACGAGCAGTACTTC
CDR3aa: CASSQTRYEQYF

abundance: .
d_gene: TRBD1
j_gene: TRBJ1-1
v_gene: TRBV18
CDR3nt: TGTGCCAGCTCACCAATGGAGACAGGGGGCGCGGGTAGCACTGAAGCTTTCTTT
CDR3aa: CASSPMETGGAGSTEAFF

abundance: once
d_gene: .
j_gene: TRBJ1-6
v_gene: TRBV3-1/TRBV3-2
CDR3nt: TGTGCCAGCAGCAAAGCGGGCAGGGCTAATTCACCCCTCCACTTT
CDR3aa: CASSKAGRANSPLHF

abundance: .
d_gene: TRBD2
j_gene: TRBJ2-6
v_gene: TRBV7-9
CDR3nt: TGTGCCAGCAGCGCCGGCCGGGGGGGGTTCTCCCCTGGGGCCAACGTCCTGACTTTC
CDR3aa: CASSAGRGGFSPGANVLTF

abundance: .
d_gene: .
j_gene: TRBJ1-2
v_gene: TRBV30
CDR3nt: TGTGCCTGGAGCTCCTCAGGATTAAACAAACATGGCTACACCTTC
CDR3aa: CAWSSSGLNKHGYTF

abundance: once
d_gene: .
j_gene: TRBJ1-2
v_gene: TRBV4-3
CDR3nt: TGCGCCAGCAGCCCCAGGACAGCGTCCTATGGCTACACCTTC
CDR3aa: CASSPRTASYGYTF

abundance: .
d_gene: .
j_gene: TRBJ2-7
v_gene: TRBV3-1/TRBV3-2
CDR3nt: TGTGCCAGCACTTACTTGGGGCGCTCCTACGAGCAGTACTTC
CDR3aa: CASTYLGRSYEQYF

abundance: .
d_gene: .
j_gene: TRBJ1-4
v_gene: TRBV5-1
CDR3nt: TGCGCCAGCAGCTTGGGGACAAGTAACAATGAAAAACTGTTTTTT
CDR3aa: CASSLGTSNNEKLFF

abundance: few
d_gene: TRBD1
j_gene: TRBJ1-4
v_gene: TRBV5-5
CDR3nt: TGTGCCAGCAGCGGGGGACAGGGGGTTGAAAAACTGTTTTTT
CDR3aa: CASSGGQGVEKLFF

abundance: .
d_gene: .
j_gene: TRBJ2-3
v_gene: TRBV29-1
CDR3nt: TGCAGCGTCTTAAGCGGATTGGGGCAGTATTTT
CDR3aa: CSVLSGLGQYF

abundance: .
d_gene: .
j_gene: TRBJ1-1
v_gene: TRBV7-9
CDR3nt: TGTGCCAGCAGCCACGGGGGGAGATTTGAAGCTTTCTTT
CDR3aa: CASSHGGRFEAFF

abundance: .
d_gene: TRBD1
j_gene: TRBJ1-4
v_gene: TRBV7-2
CDR3nt: TGTGCCAGCAGCTTTCCGGGACAGGGTTGGGAAAAACTGTTTTTT
CDR3aa: CASSFPGQGWEKLFF

abundance: .
d_gene: .
j_gene: TRBJ1-1
v_gene: TRBV28
CDR3nt: TGTGCCAGCAGTGTCAGGGGCTTGGACATGAACACTGAAGCTTTCTTT
CDR3aa: CASSVRGLDMNTEAFF